This T cell receptor beta chain was identified during a study of beta chain features in type 1 diabetes. The study's findings and limits: For Type 1 diabetes patients, all four CD4+ subsets carried TCRB CDR3s that were moderately but significantly shorter.

On this clone: Its antigen remains unidentified.

Purity above 98% was achieved in all sorted populations. V shed 4 bases, J shed 1 base, and the junction held 10 bases outside the gene matches. CDR3 size: 17 residues. The germline CDR1 and CDR2 sequences are SGHTA and FQGNSA. The sequenced template was cDNA made from the entire isolated RNA. Here immunoSEQ multiplex PCR was the method, and the copy in TCRdb shows in-frame clones only, minus some. The sample lists more than 300,000 clones, 10% to 15% seen once, with 0.008% to 0.011% in the top ten. The TCR comes from a woman between 18 and 29 years old with type 1 diabetes. V and J are TRBV7-2 and TRBJ2-3, with 8 bases that match TRBD1. Sequencing used naive CD4+ T cells from blood. CDR3 loop: CASSSLKGTGRTDTQYF. The CDR3, as DNA: TGTGCCAGCAGCTCCCTAAAGGGGACAGGACGCACAGATACGCAGTATTTT.